This entry lists 7 T cell receptor beta chains sequenced from one sample in a study of technical replicates of blood from a handful of donors. Sequencing used immunoSEQ multiplex PCR; TCRdb keeps in-frame clones, though not all of them. The table shows around 80,000 clones, with around nine tenths occurring only once. Input material: T cells isolated from PBMCs. Receptors originate from a human donor in good health.

The rearrangement uses TRBV7-9 and TRBJ1-2; no clear D. This CDR3 is 13 amino acids long. Trimming removed 5 bases from V and 1 base from J, with 8 bases in between. In germline, CDR1 is SEHNR, CDR2 FQNEAQ (reference sequence). CDR3 amino acids: CASSGFLNYGYTF. As DNA, the CDR3 is TGTGCCAGCAGCGGCTTCCTTAACTATGGCTACACCTTC.

This clone was detected a few times. The chain uses TRBV5-4 and TRBJ2-7, with D perhaps matching TRBD2 (6 bases). The CDR3 covers 15 residues. Germline CDR1 reads SGHNT; CDR2 reads YYREEE (reference sequence). Deletions cut 3 bases from V and 5 bases from J, with 18 bases between. The CDR3: CASSSPLNRRDEQYF. CDR3 in DNA: TGTGCCAGCAGCTCCCCCCTAAACCGGAGGGACGAGCAGTACTTC.

The J gene is TRBJ2-7, the V gene TRBV7-9; D perhaps matches TRBD2 (5 bases). Germline values: CDR1 SEHNR, CDR2 FQNEAQ (reference sequence). The CDR3 contains 14 residues. V dropped 4 bases and J dropped 2 bases, with 12 bases sitting between them. Here the CDR3 DNA reads TGTGCCAGCAGCTCGGTAGCGCGCGCCTACGAGCAGTACTTC. Protein sequence: CASSSVARAYEQYF.

The V call is TRBV23-1, the J call TRBJ1-2; D might be TRBD1 (5 bases). TRBV23-1 is an open reading frame whose function is uncertain. The CDR3 loop spans 17 amino acids. V gave up 6 bases and J gave up 1 base, with 21 bases separating them. CDR3 region: CASRLDSPPRFNYGYTF. In DNA form, the CDR3 reads TGCGCCAGCAGGCTAGACAGTCCCCCGCGGTTTAACTATGGCTACACCTTC.

The V and J genes are TRBV5-1 and TRBJ1-1, with D hard to call. CDR3 length: 13 amino acids. Germline CDR1 and CDR2: SGHRS and YFSETQ. Deletions cut 0 bases from V and 6 bases from J, with 9 bases between. CDR3 residues: CASSLGFESEAFF. Here the CDR3 DNA reads TGCGCCAGCAGCTTGGGGTTTGAGTCTGAAGCTTTCTTT.

This clone showed up just once. The chain carries TRBV4-1 and TRBJ1-2, with D possibly TRBD1 on 5 matching bases. Germline lookup yields CDR1 MGHRA and CDR2 YSYEKL. The V and J ends lost 3 bases and 0 bases respectively, with 14 bases between them. The CDR3 has 16 residues. The CDR3 spells CASSQGRLETNYGYTF. CDR3 sequence (DNA): TGCGCCAGCAGCCAGGGGCGGTTGGAGACTAACTATGGCTACACCTTC.

The chain is built from TRBV4-1 and TRBJ2-5; 11 nucleotides agree with TRBD1. The germline gives CDR1 MGHRA, CDR2 YSYEKL. Unmatched junction bases numbered 11, after V lost 0 bases and J lost 5 bases. This CDR3 comprises 18 residues. The CDR3 is CASSQDPGQGVLGETQYF. The CDR3 DNA reads as TGCGCCAGCAGCCAAGACCCGGGACAGGGGGTTCTCGGGGAGACCCAGTACTTC.